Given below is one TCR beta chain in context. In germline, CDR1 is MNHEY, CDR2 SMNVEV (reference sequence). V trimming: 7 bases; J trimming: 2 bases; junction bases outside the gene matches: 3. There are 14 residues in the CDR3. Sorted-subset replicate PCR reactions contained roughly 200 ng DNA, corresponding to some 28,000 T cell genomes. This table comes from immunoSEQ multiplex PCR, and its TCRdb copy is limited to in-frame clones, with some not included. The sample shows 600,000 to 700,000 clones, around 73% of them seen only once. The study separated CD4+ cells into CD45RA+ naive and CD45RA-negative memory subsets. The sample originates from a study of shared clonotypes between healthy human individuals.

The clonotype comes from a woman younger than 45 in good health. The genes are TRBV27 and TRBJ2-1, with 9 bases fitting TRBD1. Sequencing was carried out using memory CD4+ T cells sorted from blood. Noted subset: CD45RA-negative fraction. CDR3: CASKWDRAYNEQFF. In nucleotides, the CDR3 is TGTGCCAGCAAGTGGGACAGGGCCTACAATGAGCAGTTCTTC.